The rows below give T cell receptor beta chains drawn from one sample of a study of cytomegalovirus exposure and HLA in healthy donors. Repertoires were generated with immunoSEQ multiplex PCR, while TCRdb's copy carries only in-frame clones and drops some. The sample consists of 130,000 to 150,000 clones, about nine tenths of them appearing once. Sequencing was done on a sample of PBMCs. Receptors were obtained from a young man in good health and CMV-seropositive. The CDR3 runs from the conserved cysteine through the conserved F or W. A D gene is named only where the DNA matches it firmly. Where a row states a size, it is once, few, many or the class of an expanded clone; other rows omit it.

>TRBV5-6|NA|NA|TRBJ1-1
CASSPATGIITEAFF
TGTGCCAGCAGCCCAGCGACAGGAATAATCACTGAAGCTTTCTTT
>TRBV6-1|NA|NA|TRBJ1-5
CASSGEGAWQPQHF
TGTGCCAGCAGTGGGGAAGGGGCTTGGCAGCCCCAGCATTTT
>TRBV7-8|NA|NA|TRBJ1-2
CASSLVVAGESGYTF
TGTGCCAGCAGCTTAGTGGTTGCAGGGGAGTCTGGCTACACCTTC
>TRBV29-1|NA|NA|TRBJ2-3
CSVVPDGTDTQYF
TGCAGCGTTGTCCCAGATGGCACAGATACGCAGTATTTT
>TRBV7-9|NA|NA|TRBJ1-2
CASSPEMRWGYTF
TGTGCCAGCAGCCCCGAAATGAGGTGGGGCTACACCTTC
>TRBV27|NA|NA|TRBJ2-3
CASSKSWRQDTQYF
TGTGCCAGCAGTAAGTCGTGGAGGCAAGATACGCAGTATTTT
>TRBV6-5|NA|TRBD2|TRBJ2-3
CASSSQRGVKDTQYF
TGTGCCAGCAGTTCTCAGCGGGGGGTGAAAGATACGCAGTATTTT
>TRBV5-5|NA|NA|TRBJ1-1
CASSPYGGEAFF
TGTGCCAGCAGCCCCTACGGAGGTGAAGCTTTCTTT
>TRBV7-9|NA|NA|TRBJ1-5
CASSLGTSNQPQHF
TGTGCCAGCAGCTTGGGCACTAGCAATCAGCCCCAGCATTTT
>TRBV23-1|once|NA|TRBJ2-7
CASSQRVLREQYF
TGCGCCAGCAGTCAGAGGGTATTACGCGAGCAGTACTTC
>TRBV5-4|NA|NA|TRBJ1-4
CASSLARGEKLFF
TGTGCCAGCAGCTTGGCCAGGGGTGAAAAACTGTTTTTT
>TRBV5-4|NA|NA|TRBJ2-3
CASSLGGGETDTQYF
TGTGCCAGCAGCTTGGGGGGCGGGGAGACAGATACGCAGTATTTT
>TRBV5-4|NA|TRBD2|TRBJ2-7
CASTLKRETGYEQYF
TGTGCCAGCACCCTAAAGCGGGAGACTGGATACGAGCAGTACTTC
>TRBV30|NA|TRBD1|TRBJ1-1
CAWRDRGRIEAFF
TGTGCCTGGAGGGACAGGGGGCGGATTGAAGCTTTCTTT
>TRBV18|NA|NA|TRBJ2-5
CASSISGETQYF
TGTGCCAGCTCAATCAGCGGAGAGACCCAGTACTTC
>TRBV5-6|NA|NA|TRBJ2-7
CASSLIPQGSSYEQYF
TGTGCCAGCAGCTTGATCCCCCAGGGGAGCTCCTACGAGCAGTACTTC
>TRBV18|NA|TRBD1|TRBJ1-2
CASSQGQGGGYTF
TGTGCCAGCTCTCAAGGACAGGGTGGAGGCTACACCTTC
>TRBV6-6|NA|NA|TRBJ1-2
CASSYEGVAYGYTF
TGTGCCAGCAGTTACGAAGGGGTGGCCTATGGCTACACCTTC
>TRBV5-4|NA|NA|TRBJ1-1
CASSLGGANTEAFF
TGTGCCAGCAGCTTGGGCGGGGCGAACACTGAAGCTTTCTTT
>TRBV11-3|NA|NA|TRBJ2-3
CASSPGSGSRTDTQYF
TGTGCCAGCAGCCCCGGCTCGGGGTCCCGCACAGATACGCAGTATTTT
>TRBV9|NA|TRBD1|TRBJ1-2
CASSPRDSKLGNYGYTF
TGTGCCAGCAGCCCAAGGGACAGCAAATTGGGTAACTATGGCTACACCTTC
>TRBV10-1|NA|TRBD1|TRBJ1-2
CASSDGTGSDGYTF
TGCGCCAGCAGTGATGGGACAGGGTCAGACGGCTACACCTTC
>TRBV20-1|NA|TRBD2|TRBJ2-7
CSARVGGRWYF
TGCAGTGCTAGAGTTGGCGGGAGGTGGTACTTC
>TRBV19|few|NA|TRBJ1-5
CASSVRGQPQHF
TGTGCCAGTAGTGTTCGGGGTCAGCCCCAGCATTTT
>TRBV6-6|NA|TRBD1|TRBJ1-1
CASSYEGTVNTEAFF
TGTGCCAGCAGTTACGAAGGGACAGTGAACACTGAAGCTTTCTTT
>TRBV28|NA|NA|TRBJ1-2
CASRPRLGAYYGYTF
TGTGCCTCCAGGCCCAGACTTGGGGCTTACTATGGCTACACCTTC
>TRBV7-9|NA|TRBD1|TRBJ2-7
CASSLALGQNYEQYF
TGTGCCAGCAGCTTAGCGCTGGGACAGAACTACGAGCAGTACTTC
>TRBV5-1|NA|TRBD1|TRBJ1-6
CASSLGQGGWNNSPLHF
TGCGCCAGCAGCCTGGGACAGGGAGGTTGGAATAATTCACCCCTCCACTTT
>TRBV5-5|NA|NA|TRBJ1-1
CASSLRSSVENTEAFF
TGTGCCAGCAGCTTGAGGAGTTCGGTAGAGAACACTGAAGCTTTCTTT
>TRBV28|once|NA|TRBJ2-7
CASTPGSSYEQYF
TGTGCCAGCACTCCTGGTAGCTCCTACGAGCAGTACTTC
>TRBV28|NA|TRBD1|TRBJ1-2
CATKLRDSFFGYTF
TGTGCCACCAAACTCCGGGACAGCTTTTTCGGCTACACCTTC
>TRBV12-5|once|NA|TRBJ2-3
CASGLTGDSLSDTQYF
TGTGCTAGTGGTTTAACGGGGGACAGCCTGTCAGATACGCAGTATTTT
>TRBV4-2|few|TRBD2|TRBJ2-3
CASSQDVMGEGWGQYF
TGTGCCAGCAGCCAAGATGTTATGGGGGAGGGCTGGGGGCAGTATTTT
>TRBV30|NA|TRBD1|TRBJ2-7
CAWSLGTGDSYEQYF
TGTGCCTGGAGCCTTGGGACAGGCGACTCCTACGAGCAGTACTTC
>TRBV2|once|NA|TRBJ2-3
CASLSGSLGTQYF
TGTGCCAGTCTGTCCGGGTCCCTCGGTACGCAGTATTTT
>TRBV7-9|NA|NA|TRBJ2-2
CASSLAGMELFF
TGTGCCAGCAGCTTAGCCGGGATGGAGCTGTTTTTT
>TRBV4-1|NA|TRBD1|TRBJ1-1
CASSHAGTAALGAFF
TGCGCCAGCAGCCACGCTGGGACAGCCGCCCTAGGGGCTTTCTTT
>TRBV11-2|NA|NA|TRBJ1-1
CASSLYTANTEAFF
TGTGCCAGCAGCTTATACACAGCTAACACTGAAGCTTTCTTT
>TRBV7-2|once|TRBD1|TRBJ1-1
CASSVTTAGQGMTEAFF
TGTGCCAGCAGCGTCACTACGGCGGGACAGGGGATGACTGAAGCTTTCTTT
>TRBV29-1|once|NA|TRBJ1-1
CSAPRRAGDTEAFF
TGCAGCGCCCCTAGGCGGGCGGGGGACACTGAAGCTTTCTTT
>TRBV30|NA|NA|TRBJ1-3
CAWRGTASSGNTIYF
TGTGCCTGGAGAGGAACAGCCAGCTCTGGAAACACCATATATTTT
>TRBV7-8|NA|NA|TRBJ1-5
CASTPEAGNQPQHF
TGTGCCAGCACTCCGGAAGCGGGAAATCAGCCCCAGCATTTT
>TRBV7-9|NA|TRBD1|TRBJ2-7
CASSLYTPGTGFEQYF
TGTGCCAGCAGCTTATACACTCCCGGGACAGGGTTCGAGCAGTACTTC
>TRBV5-1|few|TRBD1|TRBJ1-6
CASSEGARGNSPLHF
TGCGCCAGCAGCGAGGGGGCAAGGGGTAATTCACCCCTCCACTTT
>TRBV7-8|NA|NA|TRBJ2-5
CASSSPGQKTQYF
TGTGCCAGCAGCTCCCCAGGCCAGAAGACCCAGTACTTC
>TRBV5-4|NA|NA|TRBJ2-7
CASSFLEATEQYF
TGTGCCAGCAGCTTTTTGGAAGCGACCGAGCAGTACTTC
>TRBV6-1|once|NA|TRBJ1-4
CASSEVDSTNEKLFF
TGTGCCAGCAGTGAAGTTGACTCCACTAATGAAAAACTGTTTTTT
>TRBV6-5|NA|TRBD1|TRBJ1-2
CASSSRTGSGYTF
TGTGCCAGCAGTTCCCGGACAGGGTCGGGCTACACCTTC
>TRBV28|NA|TRBD1|TRBJ2-7
CASSSRTGAKYEQYF
TGTGCCAGCAGCTCCAGGACAGGGGCAAAATACGAGCAGTACTTC
>TRBV5-6|once|NA|TRBJ1-1
CASSPYRHTNTEAFF
TGTGCCAGCAGCCCCTATCGACATACGAACACTGAAGCTTTCTTT
>TRBV30|NA|NA|TRBJ1-6
CAWKSLGGFSPLHF
TGTGCCTGGAAGTCTCTAGGAGGGTTTTCACCCCTCCACTTT
>TRBV28|NA|TRBD1|TRBJ2-1
CALGRDRGYNEQFF
TGTGCGCTAGGGAGGGACAGGGGGTACAATGAGCAGTTCTTC